The 14 T cell receptor beta chains listed next were all sequenced from one sample in a study of blood T cell repertoires in COVID-19 (dated by TCRdb to the early 2020s). The method behind the library was the immunoSEQ multiplex PCR assay. The source is immuneACCESS, and TCRdb retained only in-frame sequences with V and J called. Part of the clones is not carried over; for the studies checked, unresolved V genes explain less than half of this, and the remainder is unexplained. Within this sample are about 41,000 clones, with about 85% of them counted one time only. Of the sample, approximately 4.6% falls within the top ten clones. Sequencing input: peripheral blood. These receptors were obtained from a man in his 60s with acute or convalescent COVID-19.

This sequence joins TRBV7-2 and TRBJ2-7; D is perhaps TRBD2 (5 bases). The CDR3 loop spans 14 amino acids. V lost 1 base to trimming and J lost 2 bases, with 9 bases between them. Germline V gives CDR1 SGHTA, CDR2 FQGNSA. CDR3: CASSLGGNPYEQYF. The CDR3 nucleotides read TGTGCCAGCAGCTTAGGAGGGAATCCCTACGAGCAGTACTTC.

V and J are TRBV5-6 and TRBJ1-2; 8 bases align to TRBD1. CDR3 length: 14 residues. Germline V gene data show CDR1 as SGHDT and CDR2 as YYEEEE. Germline trimming cut 4 bases from V and 4 bases from J; bases unmatched to any gene: 6. The CDR3 bases are TGTGCCAGCAGCCCCGTCGGACAGGGCTATGGCTACACCTTC. Its protein is CASSPVGQGYGYTF.

This clone showed up just a few times. V gene TRBV18 combines with J gene TRBJ2-2; D unclear. Germline V gene data show CDR1 as KGHSH and CDR2 as LQKENI. The CDR3 spans 15 residues. V lost 3 bases and J 0 bases, leaving 8 bases between the germline ends. The DNA of the CDR3 is TGTGCCAGCTCACCCAAAGCCCCGAACACCGGGGAGCTGTTTTTT. It translates to CASSPKAPNTGELFF.

This chain uses TRBV9 with TRBJ1-2; D unresolved. The CDR3 runs 14 residues. CDR1 SGDLS and CDR2 YYNGEE come from the germline V gene. V gave up 0 bases and J gave up 4 bases, with 10 bases separating them. CDR3 residues: CASSVGTDLYGYTF. CDR3 nucleotides: TGTGCCAGCAGCGTAGGAACAGACCTCTATGGCTACACCTTC.

The rearrangement links TRBV6-6 to TRBJ2-7; D is undetermined. With 2 bases removed from V and 7 bases from J, the gap between germline ends came to 12 bases. In germline, CDR1 is MNHNY, CDR2 SVGAGI (reference sequence). The CDR3 has 13 amino acids. CDR3 in DNA: TGTGCCAGCAGTTACGGCCCCGGGTGGGAGCAGTACTTC. It specifies CASSYGPGWEQYF.

The gene calls are TRBV6-2 or TRBV6-3 and TRBJ2-3; D call uncertain. The CDR3 is made up of 16 amino acids. Germline-derived CDR1 and CDR2 are MNHEY and SVGEGT. V gave up 0 bases and J gave up 2 bases, with 12 bases separating them. The CDR3 sequence: CASSYSSEALTDTQYF. CDR3 DNA sequence: TGTGCCAGCAGTTACTCGTCCGAGGCCCTCACAGATACGCAGTATTTT.

With regard to this clone: Its ends do not fully match the called genes, so a read error is possible. The chain has TRBV27 and TRBJ1-6, with D uncertain. The CDR3 is made up of 15 amino acids. Germline assignment: CDR1 MNHEY and CDR2 SMNVEV (reference sequence). The CDR3 bases are TGTGCCAGCAGTTTAATCGGGAAGGGTTATTCGCCCCTCCACTTT. Amino acids: CASSLIGKGYSPLHF.

The chain is built from TRBV7-2 and TRBJ2-2; 7 positions match TRBD2. The CDR3 contains 15 residues. V trimming: 5 bases; J trimming: 6 bases; junction bases outside the gene matches: 9. Germline assignment: CDR1 SGHTA and CDR2 FQGNSA. CDR3 protein: CASSPDPGRAGELFF. The CDR3 DNA is TGTGCCAGCAGCCCGGACCCAGGGAGGGCCGGGGAGCTGTTTTTT. Filled out from reference TRBV7-2 and TRBJ2-2, the complete variable domain reads GAGVSQSPSNKVTEKGKDVELRCDPISGHTALYWYRQSLGQGLEFLIYFQGNSAPDKSGLPSDRFSAERTGGSVSTLTIQRTQQEDSAVYLCASSPDPGRAGELFFGEGSRLTVL.

The CDR3 sequence is CASSPLQVWATEAFF. CDR3 sequence (DNA): TGTGCCAGCAGTCCCTTGCAGGTTTGGGCCACTGAAGCTTTCTTT. The chain recombines TRBV6-5 with TRBJ1-1; D remains unclear. V lost 5 bases and J 4 bases, leaving 17 bases between the germline ends. This CDR3 region has 15 residues. Germline loops: CDR1 MNHEY, CDR2 SVGAGI.

The chain is built from TRBV19 and TRBJ2-1; 9 nucleotides line up with TRBD2. Germline V gene lookup returns CDR1 LNHDA and CDR2 SQIVND (reference sequence). CDR3 size: 17 residues. With 2 bases clipped from V and 2 bases from J, the junction kept 7 bases outside the gene matches. This CDR3 is CASSIPGTSFTYNEQFF. The CDR3 coding sequence is TGTGCCAGTAGTATACCCGGGACTAGCTTTACCTACAATGAGCAGTTCTTC.

This clone was counted once. The chain uses TRBV4-3 and TRBJ1-2; a weak D match, TRBD1 (6 bases). Trimming removed 4 bases at V and 7 bases at J, with 16 bases between. CDR3 length: 14 residues. Germline V lookup: CDR1 LGHNA, CDR2 YSLEER. Written as DNA, the CDR3 is TGCGCCAGCAGCCTTGAACAGGGATTGCCTGGCTACACCTTC. Protein: CASSLEQGLPGYTF.

This clone is a singleton in its sample. The J gene is TRBJ2-2, the V gene TRBV7-2; 7 bases map to TRBD2. The V and J ends lost 2 bases and 3 bases, in that order; junction bases with no gene match: 6. Germline CDR1 reads SGHTA; CDR2 reads FQGNSA. CDR3 length: 16 residues. In DNA form, the CDR3 reads TGTGCCAGCAGCTTAAATCCAGCGGGGTACACCGGGGAGCTGTTTTTT. As protein: CASSLNPAGYTGELFF.

This sequence joins TRBV3-1 (or the pseudogene TRBV3-2) and TRBJ2-5, with 7 bases matching TRBD1. Germline CDR1 is LGHDT and CDR2 is YNNKEL (reference sequence). Trimming removed 0 bases from V and 4 bases from J; junction bases left unmatched: 11. The CDR3 spans 17 residues. This chain's CDR3 is CASSQDLGLTGTETQYF. Here the CDR3 DNA reads TGTGCCAGCAGCCAAGATCTAGGTCTGACAGGGACAGAGACCCAGTACTTC.

V is TRBV19 and J is TRBJ2-3, with D possibly TRBD2 on 6 matching bases. Germline V lookup: CDR1 LNHDA, CDR2 SQIVND (reference sequence). Deletions cut 5 bases from V and 4 bases from J, with 22 bases between. This CDR3 is 17 amino acids long. Written as DNA, the CDR3 is TGTGCCAGTAGTCCTGCCCGACCTCCCTGGGGGGCAGATACGCAGTATTTT. Translated: CASSPARPPWGADTQYF.